What follows are 13 T cell receptor beta chains derived from one specimen sequenced in a study of technical replicates of blood from several donors. This table comes from immunoSEQ multiplex PCR, and its TCRdb copy is limited to in-frame clones, with some not included. This sample has about 70,000 clones, with more than 90% found just once. Sequencing was performed on T cells isolated from PBMCs. Receptors were obtained from a human donor in good health.

The rearrangement links TRBV7-2 to TRBJ2-5; D gene uncertain. Trimming shortened V by 1 base and J by 7 bases, and 7 bases separated the two germline ends. The CDR3 has 12 amino acids. In germline, CDR1 is SGHTA, CDR2 FQGNSA. DNA for the CDR3: TGTGCCAGCAGCTTAGAAGTGGCGACCCAGTACTTC. Translation: CASSLEVATQYF. The full variable domain, rest sourced from reference TRBV7-2 and TRBJ2-5, is GAGVSQSPSNKVTEKGKDVELRCDPISGHTALYWYRQSLGQGLEFLIYFQGNSAPDKSGLPSDRFSAERTGGSVSTLTIQRTQQEDSAVYLCASSLEVATQYFGPGTRLLVL.

The chain has TRBV7-2 and TRBJ2-7, with D possibly matching TRBD1 (6 bases). The germline gives CDR1 SGHTA, CDR2 FQGNSA. Deletions cut 5 bases from V and 5 bases from J, with 13 bases between. This CDR3 has 13 residues. The CDR3 protein is CASSVLRTDEQYF. The CDR3 coding sequence is TGTGCCAGCAGCGTCCTAAGGACAGACGAGCAGTACTTC.

V and J are TRBV9 and TRBJ1-5; D may be TRBD1 (6 bases). CDR3 size: 15 residues. V was shortened by 3 bases and J by 7 bases, with 17 bases between the two germline ends. Germline V gene sequence: CDR1 SGDLS, CDR2 YYNGEE. The CDR3 sequence: CASSAGGGGWQPQHF. CDR3 sequence (DNA): TGTGCCAGCAGCGCGGGAGGAGGGGGTTGGCAGCCCCAGCATTTT.

The chain links TRBV11-2 to TRBJ1-1, with D perhaps TRBD1 (6 bases). Germline-derived CDR1 and CDR2 are SGHAT and FQNNGV. This CDR3 spans 15 amino acids. The V end was cut by 4 bases, the J end by 1 base, with 13 bases between. CDR3 coding DNA: TGTGCCAGCAGCTCCTGGACAGCCGAGAACACTGAAGCTTTCTTT. It yields the protein CASSSWTAENTEAFF.

The rearrangement joins TRBV9 to TRBJ2-7, with 8 bases that match TRBD2. Losses at the gene ends were 5 bases for V and 4 bases for J; bases not matched to a gene: 5. The V gene's germline CDR1 is SGDLS and CDR2 YYNGEE. The CDR3 extends over 13 amino acids. The CDR3 sequence is CASSTGTSYEQYF. In DNA form, the CDR3 reads TGTGCCAGCAGTACCGGGACTAGTTACGAGCAGTACTTC.

A remark on this clone: Distinct nucleotide sequences in the sample also encode this CDR3. The chain has TRBV11-2 and TRBJ2-7; tentatively, D is TRBD1 (5 bases). CDR1 and CDR2 from the germline V gene are SGHAT and FQNNGV. The CDR3 has 14 amino acids. V was clipped by 1 base and J by 3 bases, with 10 bases between them. CDR3 nucleotides: TGTGCCAGCAGCTTAGGACCTCAGGGCTACGAGCAGTACTTC. Protein sequence: CASSLGPQGYEQYF.

This clone occurred once. CDR3 coding DNA: TGTGCCAGCATGGGAGGGGACGACGGAAACACCATATATTTT. It encodes CASMGGDDGNTIYF. V is TRBV6-5 and J is TRBJ1-3; the D gene is possibly TRBD1 (5 bases). There are 14 residues in the CDR3. Germline values: CDR1 MNHEY, CDR2 SVGAGI. Trimming took off 7 bases at V and 4 bases at J, with 14 bases between the two ends.

This chain uses TRBV19 with TRBJ1-4; no reliable D call. The CDR3 spans 14 residues. CDR1 is LNHDA and CDR2 is SQIVND in the germline V gene (reference sequence). The V gene lost 6 bases and the J gene lost 2 bases, with 10 bases spanning the gap. The CDR3 spells CASRMGGTNEKLFF. In nucleotides, the CDR3 is TGTGCCAGTAGGATGGGAGGGACTAATGAAAAACTGTTTTTT.

The rearrangement uses TRBV7-9 and TRBJ2-3, with TRBD1 matching over 7 bases. Trimming at V came to 5 bases and at J to 0 bases, leaving 5 bases not matched to a gene. The germline gives CDR1 SEHNR, CDR2 FQNEAQ (reference sequence). The CDR3 consists of 15 residues. The CDR3: CASSTGQASTDTQYF. The CDR3, as DNA: TGTGCCAGCAGCACAGGACAGGCAAGCACAGATACGCAGTATTTT. Looking up the rest from reference TRBV7-9 and TRBJ2-3 gives the full variable domain: DTGVSQNPRHKITKRGQNVTFRCDPISEHNRLYWYRQTLGQGPEFLTYFQNEAQLEKSRLLSDRFSAERPKGSFSTLEIQRTEQGDSAMYLCASSTGQASTDTQYFGPGTRLTVL.

Only a few counts were recorded for this clone. This rearrangement joins TRBV30 to TRBJ1-5; weak D call: TRBD1 (6 bases). This CDR3 has 13 amino acids. Trimming left V 3 bases short and J 3 bases short, with 9 bases between. The germline CDR1 and CDR2 sequences are GTSNPN and SVGIG (reference sequence). Here the CDR3 reads CAWRGDNNQPQHF. CDR3 nucleotides: TGTGCCTGGAGGGGGGACAACAATCAGCCCCAGCATTTT.

This clone was picked up one time. This chain joins TRBV5-1 and TRBJ1-1, with 9 nucleotides matching TRBD1. The CDR3 runs 16 residues. Germline CDR1 is SGHRS and CDR2 is YFSETQ. V lost 0 bases and J lost 4; bases outside the gene matches: 7. The chain's CDR3 is CASSLAWDREVTEAFF. CDR3 nucleotides: TGCGCCAGCAGCTTGGCCTGGGACAGGGAGGTCACTGAAGCTTTCTTT.

The chain couples TRBV4-2 to TRBJ2-6, with no clear D. CDR3 length equals 16 residues. Germline values: CDR1 LGHNA, CDR2 YNFKEQ. Trimming removed 0 bases at V and 3 bases at J, with 9 bases between. The CDR3 DNA sequence: TGTGCCAGCAGCCAAGATTTACCGGGTGGGGCCAACGTCCTGACTTTC. This encodes CASSQDLPGGANVLTF.

The rearrangement uses TRBV25-1 and TRBJ1-1, with D possibly matching TRBD1 (6 bases). The CDR3 consists of 15 residues. V was trimmed by 8 bases and J by 0 bases, leaving 16 bases between them. Germline CDR1 reads MGHDK; CDR2 reads SYGVNS. The CDR3 nucleotides read TGTGCCAGCTTTTCTATCTGGACAGTGAACACTGAAGCTTTCTTT. Translation: CASFSIWTVNTEAFF.